The clone carrying this T cell receptor beta chain has ten or more counts. Its antigen is still unknown. Unique molecular identifiers were present on the cDNA, which also gained a universal primer site by template switching. MiXCR, run by TCRdb on the 5' RACE reads, gives a single entry per CDR3 protein. The sample carries approximately 670,000 distinct CDR3 sequences, approximately 6% recorded once. These data come from a study of identical twins. Study outcomes and limitations: Whereas memory repertoires showed no such difference, abundant cord blood beta clonotypes carried fewer insertions. Models underestimated how often monozygotic twins shared out-of-frame TCR alpha. The study found weaker excess twin sharing in beta out-of-frame sequences.

V was trimmed by 5 bases and J by 3 bases, leaving 17 bases between them. This CDR3 comprises 15 residues. Germline assignment: CDR1 ENHRY and CDR2 SYGVKD. The sample was naive T cells sorted from blood. The sequence came from a young man in good health. The chain carries TRBV10-3 and TRBJ2-7; no clear D gene. The CDR3 coding sequence is TGTGCCATCAGTATATCCGGGCCTACGGGCTACGAGCAGTACTTC. As protein: CAISISGPTGYEQYF.